This TCR beta chain originates from a study of T cell repertoires in cytomegalovirus infection. Study outcomes and limitations: Accumulated public TCR beta family frequency recognized individuals carrying CMV together with the relevant HLA. HLA-C-restricted CMV clonotypes gave the most frequent clonotype in two of eight donors.

Germline V gives CDR1 SNHLY, CDR2 FYNNEI. Trimming left V 6 bases short and J 10 bases short, with 15 bases between. CDR3 length equals 12 residues. TCRdb reanalysed the reads using MiXCR and keeps one entry per CDR3 protein. The table lists fewer than 250,000 distinct CDR3 sequences, roughly 22% of them singletons. This clonotype was seen a few times. The antigen is undetermined. The material sequenced was CD8+ T cells from PBMCs. The J gene is TRBJ1-2, the V gene TRBV2; D is unresolved. The sequence derives from a human donor in good health (CMV status not recorded). Some clones in this sample may be carry-over from other donors' samples. The CDR3 DNA sequence: TGTGCCAGCAGGACGGACGGCGGGTACTACACCTTC. It codes for CASRTDGGYYTF. Complete variable domain (other parts from reference TRBV2 and TRBJ1-2): EPEVTQTPSHQVTQMGQEVILRCVPISNHLYFYWYRQILGQKVEFLVSFYNNEISEKSEIFDDQFSVERPDGSNFTLKIRSTKLEDSAMYFCASRTDGGYYTFGSGTRLTVV.